The next 15 T cell receptor beta chains were all read from a single sample in a study of identical twins. TCRdb reprocessed the 5' RACE reads via MiXCR and lists one record per CDR3 protein. This sample has under 900,000 distinct CDR3 sequences, with 9% to 15% found just once. The sample was also reused in another study, on yellow fever vaccine responses in identical twins.

Sequencing was done on a sample of PBMCs. The receptors originated from a woman in her late teens or twenties in good health.

The chain is built from TRBV5-1 and TRBJ2-2; TRBD1 matches 8 bases. CDR3 length equals 15 residues. V shed 0 bases, J shed 6 bases, and the junction held 4 bases outside the gene matches. Germline assignment: CDR1 SGHRS and CDR2 YFSETQ. CDR3 residues: CASSLGPDRAGELFF. For the CDR3, the DNA is TGCGCCAGCAGCTTGGGACCGGACAGGGCCGGGGAGCTGTTTTTT.

This clonotype was found a few times. The rearrangement uses TRBV7-9 and TRBJ2-2; D is uncertain. Trimming stripped 5 bases from V and 7 bases from J, with 14 bases between. CDR1 is SEHNR and CDR2 is FQNEAQ in the germline V gene (reference sequence). The CDR3 is 14 amino acids. For the CDR3, the DNA is TGTGCCAGCAGCCTTATGCCGGTTGGCGGGGAGCTGTTTTTT. This codes for CASSLMPVGGELFF.

The J gene is TRBJ2-1, the V gene TRBV12-3 or TRBV12-4; TRBD1 might be the D (5 bases). V gave up 5 bases and J gave up 8 bases, with 16 bases separating them. This CDR3 spans 14 amino acids. The CDR3: CASSPRASWDEQFF. CDR3 nucleotides: TGTGCCAGCAGTCCCAGGGCCAGCTGGGATGAGCAGTTCTTC.

The V gene is TRBV20-1, the J gene TRBJ2-7, with D unclear. Germline V gives CDR1 DFQATT, CDR2 SNEGSKA (reference sequence). Trimming stripped 1 base from V and 2 bases from J, with 12 bases between. The CDR3 is 14 residues long. CDR3 coding DNA: TGCAGTGCTAGAGGGATTCTAGGGACCTACGAGCAGTACGTC. Residues: CSARGILGTYEQYV.

The chain couples TRBV4-1 to TRBJ2-3; D remains unclear. CDR3 size: 15 residues. Trimming shortened V by 0 bases and J by 4 bases, and 11 bases separated the two germline ends. Germline V gene lookup returns CDR1 MGHRA and CDR2 YSYEKL. The CDR3: CASSQDPLWADTQYF. CDR3 nucleotides: TGCGCCAGCAGCCAAGACCCTCTTTGGGCAGATACGCAGTATTTT.

This clonotype was recorded at least ten times. The chain joins TRBV28 to TRBJ1-1; 11 nucleotides agree with TRBD1. Germline lookup yields CDR1 MDHEN and CDR2 SYDVKM. CDR3 length: 13 amino acids. After removal of 7 bases from V and 7 bases from J, the junction contained 5 bases not matched to a gene. The CDR3 reads CASTSGTGGEAFF. CDR3 DNA sequence: TGTGCCAGCACCTCCGGGACAGGGGGTGAAGCTTTCTTT.

The chain joins TRBV28 to TRBJ2-7; 9 nucleotides match TRBD1. CDR3 length: 14 amino acids. The germline V gene has CDR1 MDHEN and CDR2 SYDVKM. After removal of 8 bases from V and 10 bases from J, the junction contained 15 bases not matched to a gene. The CDR3 coding sequence is TGTGCCAGCCCCGGGACAGGGCGTCTCCCGTGTCAGTACTTC. This translates into CASPGTGRLPCQYF.

The V and J genes are TRBV27 and TRBJ2-3; D call uncertain. Trimming took 1 base from V and 1 from J, leaving 12 bases between them. The CDR3 totals 16 residues. CDR1 is MNHEY and CDR2 is SMNVEV in the germline V gene (reference sequence). CDR3 amino acids: CASSLFENPGTDTQYF. The DNA for the CDR3 is TGTGCCAGCAGTTTATTCGAGAATCCCGGCACAGATACGCAGTATTTT.

This clonotype was found a few times. V usage is TRBV20-1 and J usage is TRBJ2-2; TRBD1 matches at 11 bases. The trim removed 5 bases at V and 3 bases at J, leaving 8 bases unmatched. Germline CDR1 reads DFQATT; CDR2 reads SNEGSKA (reference sequence). The CDR3 covers 16 residues. The chain's CDR3 is CSAHAVGQGDTGELFF. The CDR3 nucleotides read TGCAGTGCTCACGCAGTGGGACAGGGGGACACCGGGGAGCTGTTTTTT.

The chain recombines TRBV9 with TRBJ2-1; D is possibly TRBD2 (5 bases). Trimming removed 4 bases at V and 2 bases at J, with 22 bases between. This CDR3 is built from 18 residues. From germline, CDR1 is SGDLS and CDR2 YYNGEE. CDR3 in amino acids: CASSPRPLEGSPYNEQFF. As DNA, the CDR3 is TGTGCCAGCAGCCCGAGGCCCCTAGAAGGGAGCCCCTACAATGAGCAGTTCTTC.

J is TRBJ2-2 and V is TRBV10-2; 14 bases line up with TRBD2. The CDR3 has 17 amino acids. Germline CDR1 and CDR2: WSHSY and SAAADI. V gave up 4 bases and J gave up 6 bases; unmatched junction bases: 7. DNA of the CDR3: TGCGCCAGCAGTGCGGGACTAGCGGGAGTTTTTCCCGGGGAGCTGTTTTTT. This codes for CASSAGLAGVFPGELFF.

The chain uses TRBV3-1 and TRBJ1-1; a weak D match, TRBD1 (5 bases). The length of the CDR3 is 14 residues. Germline CDR1 reads LGHDT; CDR2 reads YNNKEL (reference sequence). V was shortened by 0 bases and J by 4 bases, with 9 bases between the two germline ends. CDR3 protein: CASSQERQGTEAFF. The CDR3, as DNA: TGTGCCAGCAGCCAAGAGCGGCAGGGCACTGAAGCTTTCTTT. Full variable domain (remainder filled in from reference TRBV3-1 and TRBJ1-1): DTAVSQTPKYLVTQMGNDKSIKCEQNLGHDTMYWYKQDSKKFLKIMFSYNNKELIINETVPNRFSPKSPDKAHLNLHINSLELGDSAVYFCASSQERQGTEAFFGQGTRLTVV.

The chain combines TRBV24-1 with TRBJ2-4, with 13 nucleotides matching TRBD2. The CDR3 totals 17 residues. Germline values: CDR1 KGHDR, CDR2 SFDVKD. V shed 4 bases, J shed 5 bases, and the junction held 7 bases outside the gene matches. The chain's CDR3 is CATSDPGLAGEENIQYF. CDR3 DNA sequence: TGTGCCACCAGTGACCCCGGACTAGCGGGAGAGGAAAACATTCAGTACTTC.

The rearrangement links TRBV11-2 to TRBJ2-7, with D possibly TRBD1 on 6 matching bases. The CDR3 spans 17 residues. V lost 4 bases and J 1 base, leaving 20 bases between the germline ends. CDR1 and CDR2 (germline): SGHAT, FQNNGV. The CDR3 sequence: CASSSARGGLRSYEQYV. DNA of the CDR3: TGTGCCAGCAGCTCAGCTCGTGGGGGCCTCCGGTCCTACGAGCAGTACGTC.

The chain is built from TRBV20-1 and TRBJ2-2, with D maybe TRBD2 (5 bases). V shed 6 bases and J shed 7 bases, with 15 bases lying between them. The CDR3 runs 13 residues. Germline V gives CDR1 DFQATT, CDR2 SNEGSKA (reference sequence). CDR3 sequence: CSARASSVGELFF. The CDR3 coding sequence is TGCAGTGCGAGGGCCTCGTCAGTCGGGGAGCTGTTTTTT.